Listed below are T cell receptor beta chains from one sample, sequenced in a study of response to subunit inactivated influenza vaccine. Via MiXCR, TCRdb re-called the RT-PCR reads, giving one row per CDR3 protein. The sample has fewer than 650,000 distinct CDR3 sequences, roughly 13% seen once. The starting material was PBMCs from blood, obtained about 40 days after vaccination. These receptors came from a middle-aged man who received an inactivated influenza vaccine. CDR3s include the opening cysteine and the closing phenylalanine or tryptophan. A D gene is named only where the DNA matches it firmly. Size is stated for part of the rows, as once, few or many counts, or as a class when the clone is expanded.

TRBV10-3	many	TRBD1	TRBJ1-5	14	TGTGCCATCAGTGAACAGGGGGCGAGGCAGCCCCAGCATTTT	CAISEQGARQPQHF
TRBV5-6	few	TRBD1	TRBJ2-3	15	TGTGCCAGCAGCTTCTTGGGACAGGCCACAGATACGCAGTATTTT	CASSFLGQATDTQYF
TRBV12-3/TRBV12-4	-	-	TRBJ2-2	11	TGTGCCAGCAGACAGGGCGGGGAGCTGTTTTTT	CASRQGGELFF
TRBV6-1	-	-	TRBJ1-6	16	TGTGCCAGCAGTCGGGACCCAAGCTCCTATAATTCACCCCTCCACTTT	CASSRDPSSYNSPLHF
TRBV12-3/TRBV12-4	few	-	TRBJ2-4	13	TGTGCCAGCAGTTTACAGGGGATTACCATTCAGTACTTC	CASSLQGITIQYF
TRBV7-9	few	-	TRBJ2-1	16	TGTGCCAGCAGCTTAGGTCAGCTCCCGGCGGTCTATGAGCAGTTCTTC	CASSLGQLPAVYEQFF
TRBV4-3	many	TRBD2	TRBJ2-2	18	TGCGCCAGCAGCCCAGGGACTAGCGGGAGTGGGAACACCGGGGAGCTGTTTTTT	CASSPGTSGSGNTGELFF
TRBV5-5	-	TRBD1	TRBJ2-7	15	TGTGCCAGCAGCCACCCGGGACAGGTCACCTACGAGCAGTACTTC	CASSHPGQVTYEQYF
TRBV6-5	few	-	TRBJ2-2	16	TGTGCCAGCAGTTACTCGTGGACTACCAACACCGGGGAGCTGTTTTTT	CASSYSWTTNTGELFF
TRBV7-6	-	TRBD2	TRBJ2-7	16	TGTGCCAGCAGCTTAGAGGTCGGGGGGTACACCTACGAGCAGTACTTC	CASSLEVGGYTYEQYF
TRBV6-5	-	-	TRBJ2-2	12	TGTGCCAGCAGGGTGGAAACCGGGGAGCTGTTTTTT	CASRVETGELFF
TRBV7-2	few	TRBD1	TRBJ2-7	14	TGTGCCAGCAGCCTTAATGGACAGGGCTACGAGCAGTACTTC	CASSLNGQGYEQYF
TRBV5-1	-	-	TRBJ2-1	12	TGCGCCAGCAGCGACGGGGGCAATGAGCAGTTCTTC	CASSDGGNEQFF
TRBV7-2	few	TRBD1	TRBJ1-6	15	TGTGCCAGCAGCCCTAGACAGGGTACGGATTCACCCCTCCACTTT	CASSPRQGTDSPLHF
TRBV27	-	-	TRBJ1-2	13	TGTGCCAGCAGCGCCCCCAATGTGGGAGGCTACACCTTC	CASSAPNVGGYTF
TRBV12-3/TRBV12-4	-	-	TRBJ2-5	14	TGTGCCAGCAGTTTAACCACAGGGCGAGAGACCCAGTACTTC	CASSLTTGRETQYF
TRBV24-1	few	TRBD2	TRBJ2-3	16	TGTGCCACCAGTGATTTCGGAGCGGGGGGGACAGATACGCAGTATTTT	CATSDFGAGGTDTQYF
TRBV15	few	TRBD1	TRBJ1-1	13	TGTGCCACCAGCAGTAGAGGACAGGTTGGAGCTTTCTTT	CATSSRGQVGAFF
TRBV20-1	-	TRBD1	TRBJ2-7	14	TGCAGTGCTAGAGCCGGGACAGGGCCCTACGAGCAGTACTTC	CSARAGTGPYEQYF
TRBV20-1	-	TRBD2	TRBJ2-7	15	TGCAGTGCTAGAGGTGGGCGGGGGGCATCCTACGAGCAGTACTTC	CSARGGRGASYEQYF
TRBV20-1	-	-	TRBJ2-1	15	TGCAGTGCCCGAAGGACTACGCAGACCCACAATGAGCAGTTCTTC	CSARRTTQTHNEQFF
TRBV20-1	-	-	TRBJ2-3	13	TGCAGTGGACGTAGCGGTGGCACAGATACGCAGTATTTT	CSGRSGGTDTQYF
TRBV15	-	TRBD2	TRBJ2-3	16	TGTGCCACCAGCAGGACTAGCGGGGAGGGGACAGATACGCAGTATTTT	CATSRTSGEGTDTQYF
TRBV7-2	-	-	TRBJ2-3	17	TGTGCCAGCAGCTTAGCCGGGTGGGGGGCCGGCACAGATACGCAGTATTTT	CASSLAGWGAGTDTQYF
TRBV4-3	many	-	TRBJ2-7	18	TGCGCCAGCAGCCAAGAAACCCCTCGCGCAGGGGCATACTACGAGCAGTACTTC	CASSQETPRAGAYYEQYF
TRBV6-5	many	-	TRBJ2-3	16	TGTGCCAGCAGTTTGGGCGGAGGTGGCAGCCCAGATACGCAGTATTTT	CASSLGGGGSPDTQYF
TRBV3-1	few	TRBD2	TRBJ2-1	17	TGTGCCAGCAGCCTTTCCAGGGCGGGAGGGACCTACAATGAGCAGTTCTTC	CASSLSRAGGTYNEQFF
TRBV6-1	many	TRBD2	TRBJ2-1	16	TGTGCCAGCAGACAGGCCGGGACTAGCGGGAGTAATGAGCAGTTCTTC	CASRQAGTSGSNEQFF
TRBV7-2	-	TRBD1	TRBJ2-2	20	TGTGCCAGCAGCTTAGCCCCCTGGCAGGGGGCGCGCTTGGACACCGGGGAGCTGTTTTTT	CASSLAPWQGARLDTGELFF
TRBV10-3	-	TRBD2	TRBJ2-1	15	TGTGCCATCAGTGAACCAGTTGGGACTAGCGGGAGCCACTTCTTC	CAISEPVGTSGSHFF
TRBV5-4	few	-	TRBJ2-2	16	TGTGCCAGCAGCTTGGGGTCAGGGACCAACACCGGGGAGCTGTTTTTT	CASSLGSGTNTGELFF
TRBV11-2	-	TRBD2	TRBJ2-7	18	TGTGCCAGCAGCTTACTAGCGGGGGGGAACCCTTCTGTTTACGAGCAGTACTTC	CASSLLAGGNPSVYEQYF
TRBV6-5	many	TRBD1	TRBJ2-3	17	TGTGCCAGCAGTTACTCGCGGGACAGGGTTTTGACAGATACGCAGTATTTT	CASSYSRDRVLTDTQYF
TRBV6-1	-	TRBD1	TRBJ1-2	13	TGTGCCAGCAGCCAGACAGGGTTCTATGGCTACACCTTC	CASSQTGFYGYTF
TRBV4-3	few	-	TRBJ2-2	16	TGCGCCAGCAGCCAAGATTGGACAGATTACACCGGGGAGCTGTTTTTT	CASSQDWTDYTGELFF
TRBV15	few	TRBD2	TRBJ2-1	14	TGTGCCACCAGCAGCCCACAGCGGGAGAATGAGCAGTTCTTC	CATSSPQRENEQFF
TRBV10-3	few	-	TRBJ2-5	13	TGTGCCATCAGTGGCAGGGCGTCGGAGACCCAGTACTTC	CAISGRASETQYF
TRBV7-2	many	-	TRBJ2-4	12	TGTGCCAGCAGCTTAGCCGGGTCCGTGCCCGACTTC	CASSLAGSVPDF
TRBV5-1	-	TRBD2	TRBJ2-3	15	TGCGCCAGCAGCGAGGCGGGGGTGCCCACAGATACGCAGTATTTT	CASSEAGVPTDTQYF
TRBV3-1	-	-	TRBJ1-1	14	TGTGCCAGCAGGCAGGCAGGCATGAACACTGAAGCTTTCTTT	CASRQAGMNTEAFF
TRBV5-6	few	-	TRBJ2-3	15	TGTGCCAGCAGCTTGGGACAGGACCTCACAGATACGCAGTATTTT	CASSLGQDLTDTQYF
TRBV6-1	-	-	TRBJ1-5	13	TGTGCCAGCAGTGTCAGTCGCAATCAGCCCCAGCATTTT	CASSVSRNQPQHF
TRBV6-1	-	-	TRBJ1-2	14	TGTGCCAGCAGTGGGCCGACGAAAGGCTATGGCTACACCTTC	CASSGPTKGYGYTF
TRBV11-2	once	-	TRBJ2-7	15	TGTGCCAGCAGCCTGAGTCTCCTGGCGGGCTACGAGCAGTACTTC	CASSLSLLAGYEQYF
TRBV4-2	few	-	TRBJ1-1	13	TGTGCCAGCAGCCAGGGCGGGGACCGGGTAGCTTTCTTT	CASSQGGDRVAFF
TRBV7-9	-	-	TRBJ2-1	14	TGTGCCAGCATCCCCCGGGCGGAGTACAATGAGCAGTTCTTC	CASIPRAEYNEQFF
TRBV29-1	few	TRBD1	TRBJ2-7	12	TGCAGCGCTGCCAGGGGGCGGTACGAGCAGTACTTC	CSAARGRYEQYF
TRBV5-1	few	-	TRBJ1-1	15	TGCGCCAGCAGCTTGGGAAGGACAATGAACACTGAAGCTTTCTTT	CASSLGRTMNTEAFF
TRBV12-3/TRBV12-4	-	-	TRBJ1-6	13	TGTGCCAGCACGACACGAGGAAATTCACCCCTCCACTTT	CASTTRGNSPLHF
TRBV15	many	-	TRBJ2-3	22	TGTGCCACCAGCAGAGAATCTCCGGAGGGCCCTCGCCGGGTCGGAGCTAAAGATACGCAGTATTTT	CATSRESPEGPRRVGAKDTQYF
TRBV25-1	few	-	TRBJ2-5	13	TGTGCCAGCAGAGAACCCGGCAAGGAGACCCAGTACTTC	CASREPGKETQYF
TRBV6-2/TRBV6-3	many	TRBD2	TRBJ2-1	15	TGTGCCAGCAGGATCACTAGCGGGGGGTACAATGAGCAGTTCTTC	CASRITSGGYNEQFF
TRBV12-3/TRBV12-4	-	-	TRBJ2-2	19	TGTGCCATCAGTTTTTGGCTTTCTGCTAAGAAGCAGGGGACCGGGGAGCTGTTTTTT	CAISFWLSAKKQGTGELFF